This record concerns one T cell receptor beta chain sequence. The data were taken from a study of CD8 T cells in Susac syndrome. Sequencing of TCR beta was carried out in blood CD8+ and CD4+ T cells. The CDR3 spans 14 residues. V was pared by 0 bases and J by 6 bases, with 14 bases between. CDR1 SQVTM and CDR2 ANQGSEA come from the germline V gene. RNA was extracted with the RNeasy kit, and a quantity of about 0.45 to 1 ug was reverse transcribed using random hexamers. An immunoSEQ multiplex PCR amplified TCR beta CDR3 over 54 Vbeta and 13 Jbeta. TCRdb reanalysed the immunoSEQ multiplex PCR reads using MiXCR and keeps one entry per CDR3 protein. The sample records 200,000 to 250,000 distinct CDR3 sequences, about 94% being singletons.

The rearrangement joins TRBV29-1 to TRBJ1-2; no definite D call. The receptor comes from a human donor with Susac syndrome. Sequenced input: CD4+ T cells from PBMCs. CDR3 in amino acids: CSVEEEPRGDGYTF. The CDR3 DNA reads TGCAGCGTTGAAGAGGAGCCAAGAGGTGATGGCTACACCTTC.